The present entry profiles one T cell receptor (beta chain) with its context. This clonotype was seen ten or more times. Its antigen specificity is not known. Within one base of it there is no much larger clone, and no base qualities were kept. The data were obtained in a study of regulatory T cells in long-lasting Graves disease (dated by TCRdb to the early 2020s). Regarding the complete study: In the newly diagnosed Graves' disease group, patients had been taking antithyroid drugs for less than 3 months. A total of about 33 samples underwent TCR sequencing, from about 13 patients with persistent Graves' disease and 20 or so patients with newly diagnosed Graves' disease. Persistent Graves' disease patients were compared with newly diagnosed Graves' disease patients by peripheral blood TCR sequencing and RNA sequencing. The study took place in China and was registered as a clinical trial.

The time point label on this specimen signifies: newly diagnosed GD, antithyroid drugs for less than 3 months. For both TCR sequencing and RNA sequencing, RNA was extracted from PBMCs in TRIzol. The diagnosis of Graves' disease was made according to American Thyroid Association guidelines. The patients came from an endocrinology department in Xi'an, China. Each patient gave approximately 10 milliliters of peripheral blood, collected in an EDTA anticoagulant tube. Ficoll Paque Plus density gradient separation was used to isolate PBMCs, and no further T cell sorting was done. An Agilent 2100 Bioanalyzer and agarose gel were used to check RNA quality, and a NanoDrop 2000 was used to measure RNA concentration. The paper's findings and limits, for the study overall: Compared with newly diagnosed patients, persistent Graves' disease patients had lower TCR Shannon entropy and fewer highly expanded clones, which suggests clonal expansion. Sequencing and analysis were limited to the TCR beta chain. Persistent patients shared more public clonotypes among themselves (more than 2,500) than newly diagnosed patients did (approximately 970). Only peripheral blood was studied, because thyroid tissue, the primary lesion, was inaccessible. Preferential use of TRBV28, TRBJ1-2 and TRBJ2-5 was observed in persistent disease, whereas TRBV20-1 and TRBJ2-1 were favored in newly diagnosed disease. The authors noted that the small sample size was a limitation that may lower accuracy.

Receptor libraries were prepared by multiplex PCR. The data were produced on an Illumina HiSeq 4000. TCR beta libraries were built with iRepertoire HTBI primers and Arm-PCR amplification of CDR3 regions. Gel purification was performed on PCR products prior to sequencing. The paper's data handling went like this. Gene usage analysis of CDR3 amino acid clonotypes used the approximately 62 TRBV and about 14 TRBJ segments found across samples. COPE and FqMerger were used to merge filtered high-quality paired reads into contigs. BLAST was used to align contigs to IMGT TRBV, TRBD and TRBJ reference genes, and CDR3 was defined according to IMGT. Highly expanded clones were defined as clonotypes with a frequency above 0.1%. Shannon entropy served as the measure of repertoire diversity, while the Gini coefficient captured V-J evenness. A clonotype was considered public if more than one individual shared it. The public reads were reanalyzed by TCRdb: fastp trimming at Q25, MiXCR alignment, in-frame beta chains only. Every entry covers one CDR3 protein and lists the most common genes and DNA from its rows. TCRdb's processing, not the authors' own work, is the source of the V and J calls. Across this sample there are some 230,000 distinct CDR3 sequences, with around 20% seen only once. The ten largest clonotypes hold about 20% of the sample.

The CDR1 and CDR2 encoded by the germline V gene are SGHTA and FQGNSA. Its CDR3 holds 15 amino acids, cysteine through phenylalanine. The kept DNA is CDR3 alone, 45 bases in frame from the first base. Trimming takes 1 base off V and 7 bases off J; junction bases not matched to a gene: 10. Sample: peripheral blood mononuclear cells (PBMCs), taken at new diagnosis, from a patient treated with antithyroid drugs. The rearranged chain carries TRBV7-2 and TRBJ2-7; TRBD2 aligns with 7 central bases. The receptor was isolated from a female donor with Graves disease. In nucleotides, the sequence is TGTGCCAGCAGCTTAGGCCCCCAGCGGGGAGGTGAGCAGTACTTC. Its protein is CASSLGPQRGGEQYF.